These 20 T cell receptor beta chains originate from one sample sequenced in a study of T cell clonality in common variable immunodeficiency. Repertoires were generated with immunoSEQ multiplex PCR, while TCRdb's copy carries only in-frame clones and drops some. The repertoire consists of some 45,000 clones, none detected only once. The specimen sequenced was peripheral blood mononuclear cells. The receptors here all came from a person between 18 and 75 years old in good health.

This clone appeared many times. The sequenced fragment ends 3 residues before the CDR3 boundary, so the rest is inferred from the germline J gene. The chain carries TRBV5-1 and TRBJ2-7; 9 bases are a match to TRBD1. The CDR3 length is 20 residues. V shed 2 bases, J shed 2 bases, and the junction held 20 bases outside the gene matches. Germline assignment: CDR1 SGHRS and CDR2 YFSETQ. CDR3 bases read: TGCGCCAGCAGCTTACCTGAAGCACCACCAGGACAGGGGAAGGCCTACGAG. It is translated as CASSLPEAPPGQGKAYE. The whole CDR3 protein reads CASSLPEAPPGQGKAYEQYF. Drawing the rest from reference TRBV5-1 and TRBJ2-7, the complete variable domain is KAGVTQTPRYLIKTRGQQVTLSCSPISGHRSVSWYQQTPGQGLQFLFEYFSETQRNKGNFPGRFSGRQFSNSRSEMNVSTLELGDSALYLCASSLPEAPPGQGKAYEQYFGPGTRLTVT.

This clone was detected a few times. Read sequence stops 3 residues before the CDR3 end, and the germline J gene provides the missing end. V usage is TRBV5-4 and J usage is TRBJ2-7; a possible D gene is TRBD2 (6 bases). The CDR3 sequence is 15 residues long. Trimming shortened V by 0 bases and J by 3 bases, and 13 bases separated the two germline ends. CDR1 and CDR2 (germline): SGHNT, YYREEE (reference sequence). The CDR3 DNA, read in part, is TGTGCCAGCAGCTTGGGCGGGAAGTCCCTCTACGAG. This sequence encodes CASSLGGKSLYE. The entire CDR3 sequence reads CASSLGGKSLYEQYF. The full variable domain, rest sourced from reference TRBV5-4 and TRBJ2-7, is ETGVTQSPTHLIKTRGQQVTLRCSSQSGHNTVSWYQQALGQGPQFIFQYYREEENGRGNFPPRFSGLQFPNYSSELNVNALELDDSALYLCASSLGGKSLYEQYFGPGTRLTVT.

As concerns this clone: The read is 3 residues too short to cover the CDR3 end, so that end is filled in from the germline J gene. This chain uses TRBV2 with TRBJ2-5; 8 bases agree with TRBD1. Germline V gene sequence: CDR1 SNHLY, CDR2 FYNNEI. V dropped 2 bases and J dropped 1; count of bases not matched to a gene: 3. CDR3 size: 15 residues. CDR3 amino acids: CASSESGQGQETQYF. CDR3 DNA, as far as it was read: TGTGCCAGCAGTGAATCAGGACAGGGCCAAGAGACC.

CDR3 protein: CASSGGGNTIYF. The sequenced CDR3 bases are TGTGCCAGCAGTGGTGGCGGAAACACC. V gene TRBV2 combines with J gene TRBJ1-3; D unclear. The CDR3 end is not reached by the read, which stops 3 residues before it; the germline J gene fills it in. The V gene's germline CDR1 is SNHLY and CDR2 FYNNEI. This CDR3 region has 12 residues. The V end lost 4 bases, the J end lost 4 bases, and 5 bases lay between the germline ends.

This clone was seen at least ten times. Read sequence stops 3 residues before the CDR3 end, and the germline J gene provides the missing end. The chain couples TRBV7-8 to TRBJ1-4; 8 bases fit TRBD1. The CDR3 has 17 residues. V shed 3 bases and J 3 bases; nucleotides not matched to a gene: 9. From germline, CDR1 is SGHVS and CDR2 FQNEAQ. Incomplete CDR3 DNA: TGTGCCAGCAGCTTGTTGGGGCAGGGGGCTGCTAATGAAAAA. Its protein is CASSLLGQGAANEK. The entire CDR3 protein is CASSLLGQGAANEKLFF.

This clone was detected many times. The read is 3 residues too short to cover the CDR3 end, so that end is filled in from the germline J gene. V usage is TRBV6-1 and J usage is TRBJ2-3; D possibly corresponds to TRBD2 (6 bases). The V gene lost 3 bases and the J gene lost 6 bases, with 13 bases spanning the gap. The length of the CDR3 is 14 residues. Germline CDR1 and CDR2: MNHNS and SASEGT. CDR3 amino acids: CASSEMTSGDTQYF. The sequenced part of the CDR3 DNA is TGTGCCAGCAGTGAGATGACTAGTGGCGATACG.

This clone has ten or more counts. The observed sequence ends 3 residues before the CDR3 terminus, with the missing tail filled in from the germline J gene. The rearrangement uses TRBV7-9 and TRBJ1-2; D gene ambiguous. There are 12 residues in the CDR3. Germline V gene data show CDR1 as SEHNR and CDR2 as FQNEAQ (reference sequence). The CDR3 sequence: CASSFDTWGYTF. The covered CDR3 bases are TGTGCCAGCAGTTTTGATACTTGGGGC. The full variable domain, its missing parts supplied by reference TRBV7-9 and TRBJ1-2, is DTGVSQNPRHKITKRGQNVTFRCDPISEHNRLYWYRQTLGQGPEFLTYFQNEAQLEKSRLLSDRFSAERPKGSFSTLEIQRTEQGDSAMYLCASSFDTWGYTFGSGTRLTVV.

This clone occurred many times. The read finishes 3 residues shy of the CDR3 end, and the germline J gene is used to complete it. The chain combines TRBV2 with TRBJ2-2; 8 nucleotides line up with TRBD1. The CDR3 has 14 residues. V shed 10 bases, J shed 4 bases, and the junction held 8 bases outside the gene matches. The germline CDR1 and CDR2 sequences are SNHLY and FYNNEI. Partial CDR3 DNA: TGTGCCACCCATCAGGGGGCGGGCACCGGGGAG. It yields the protein CATHQGAGTGE. The complete CDR3 sequence is CATHQGAGTGELFF.

This clone has ten or more counts. The DNA ends 3 residues before the CDR3 does, and the rest of the CDR3 is filled in from the germline J gene. The chain uses TRBV5-6 and TRBJ2-1; TRBD2 agrees at 9 bases. Germline V lookup: CDR1 SGHDT, CDR2 YYEEEE. There are 13 residues in the CDR3. V was clipped by 0 bases and J by 9 bases; unmatched bases: 1. CDR3 sequence: CASSLGAGGEQFF. The covered CDR3 bases are TGTGCCAGCAGCTTGGGAGCGGGGGGTGAG.

This clone was seen only a few times. The read terminates 3 residues before the CDR3 end, so the remaining end is supplied by the germline J gene. The rearrangement uses TRBV2 and TRBJ1-4, with TRBD1 matching over 8 bases. V dropped 4 bases and J dropped 6; count of bases not matched to a gene: 10. The CDR3 runs 16 residues. CDR1 is SNHLY, CDR2 FYNNEI, per germline. Incomplete CDR3 DNA: TGTGCCAGCAGTGCGATCGACAGGGGAAGAGATGAAAAA. It codes for CASSAIDRGRDEK. The full CDR3 sequence reads CASSAIDRGRDEKLFF.

This clone was picked up many times. The read ends 3 residues before the CDR3 terminus; that terminus is restored from the germline J gene. The chain combines TRBV6-2 or TRBV6-3 with TRBJ1-2; no definite D call. The CDR3 runs 12 residues. CDR1 MNHEY and CDR2 SVGEGT come from the germline V gene. The germline V and J ends were trimmed by 0 bases and 6 bases, with 5 bases remaining between them. CDR3 bases read: TGTGCCAGCAGTTACTCGCAGAATGGC. It translates to CASSYSQNG. The CDR3 in its entirety is CASSYSQNGYTF.

This clone occurred many times. The observed sequence ends 3 residues before the CDR3 terminus, with the missing tail filled in from the germline J gene. This chain joins TRBV2 and TRBJ1-2; 8 nucleotides align to TRBD1. The CDR3 runs to 15 residues. Germline values: CDR1 SNHLY, CDR2 FYNNEI. The junction had 10 bases not matched to a gene; V was cut back by 5 bases and J by 5 bases. This chain's CDR3 is CASSPNDRGGYGYTF. The covered CDR3 bases are TGTGCCAGCAGTCCTAATGACAGGGGCGGGTATGGC.

In its sample, this clone was seen many times. The read gets to within 3 residues of the CDR3 end, and the germline J gene fills in the rest. The chain is built from TRBV19 and TRBJ2-4, with 11 bases matching TRBD2. CDR3 length equals 16 residues. Germline CDR1 reads LNHDA; CDR2 reads SQIVND (reference sequence). V shed 6 bases and J 1 base; nucleotides not matched to a gene: 5. The CDR3 DNA, read in part, is TGTGCCAGTAGCCTACTAGCGGGGGCGGCCAAAAACATT. Its translation: CASSLLAGAAKNI. The CDR3, in full, reads CASSLLAGAAKNIQYF.

This clone was found many times. The CDR3 end is not reached by the read, which stops 3 residues before it; the germline J gene fills it in. This rearrangement joins TRBV6-2 or TRBV6-3 to TRBJ2-1; TRBD1 aligns across 7 bases. Germline-derived CDR1 and CDR2 are MNHEY and SVGEGT. CDR3 size: 17 residues. V shed 0 bases and J 6 bases; nucleotides not matched to a gene: 11. The CDR3 DNA, read in part, is TGTGCCAGCAGTTACTCGAAGTTGACAGGGCTAGGCAATGAG. As protein: CASSYSKLTGLGNE. The full CDR3 is CASSYSKLTGLGNEQFF.

This clone was observed at least ten times. The CDR3 goes on 3 residues after the read ends, and that part is filled in from the germline J gene. The chain has TRBV6-2 or TRBV6-3 and TRBJ1-2; no firm D call. From germline, CDR1 is MNHEY and CDR2 SVGEGT. This CDR3 comprises 11 residues. The V end was cut by 6 bases, the J end by 5 bases, with 7 bases between. CDR3 in amino acids: CASSWAYGYTF. CDR3 DNA (partial): TGTGCCAGCAGCTGGGCGTATGGC.

The sample holds many counts of this clone. The CDR3 end is not reached by the read, which stops 3 residues before it; the germline J gene fills it in. The chain links TRBV30 to TRBJ1-2; TRBD1 aligns across 7 bases. The CDR3 is made up of 14 amino acids. The junction had 4 bases not matched to a gene; V was cut back by 3 bases and J by 0 bases. Germline CDR1 and CDR2: GTSNPN and SVGIG (reference sequence). CDR3 sequence: CAWSLQGTNYGYTF. The DNA read from the CDR3 is TGTGCCTGGAGCTTACAGGGGACTAACTATGGC.

This clone appeared many times. The read ends 3 residues shy of where the CDR3 ends; the end is completed using the germline J gene. The V call is TRBV7-2, the J call TRBJ2-7; D is perhaps TRBD2 (5 bases). This CDR3 comprises 15 residues. From germline, CDR1 is SGHTA and CDR2 FQGNSA. V shed 3 bases and J shed 0 bases, with 12 bases lying between them. The CDR3 is CASSFLRGHSYEQYF. Incomplete CDR3 DNA: TGTGCCAGCAGCTTTTTACGAGGGCACTCCTACGAG.

In its sample, this clone was seen many times. The DNA ends 3 residues before the CDR3 does, and the rest of the CDR3 is filled in from the germline J gene. This chain joins TRBV9 and TRBJ2-2; D unclear. Trimming pared 2 bases from V and 6 bases from J, leaving 5 bases between. The CDR3 sequence is 12 residues long. In germline, CDR1 is SGDLS, CDR2 YYNGEE. The CDR3 DNA, read in part, is TGTGCCAGCAGCGTTAGCTCCGGGGAG. It yields the protein CASSVSSGE. Given in full, the CDR3 is CASSVSSGELFF.

This clone was recorded at least ten times. The read terminates 3 residues ahead of where the CDR3 ends, so the germline J gene completes it. V and J are TRBV20-1 and TRBJ1-2, with D possibly matching TRBD1 (5 bases). The germline V gene has CDR1 DFQATT and CDR2 SNEGSKA (reference sequence). Between the trimmed V and J ends, which lost 1 base and 3 bases, there was a span of 9 bases. CDR3 length: 13 residues. The CDR3 DNA, read in part, is TGCAGTGCTAGAGTGGCAGGGTACTATGGC. Translation gives CSARVAGYYG. The complete CDR3 reads CSARVAGYYGYTF.

This clone came up many times. The read ends 3 residues before the CDR3 terminus; that terminus is restored from the germline J gene. The chain has TRBV7-6 and TRBJ2-1; 9 positions agree with TRBD1. V trimming: 1 base; J trimming: 4 bases; junction bases outside the gene matches: 5. This CDR3 has 16 residues. Germline CDR1 and CDR2: SGHVS and FNYEAQ. The CDR3: CASSLDRQGGYNEQFF. The CDR3 DNA, read in part, is TGTGCCAGCAGCTTAGACAGACAGGGGGGATACAATGAG.